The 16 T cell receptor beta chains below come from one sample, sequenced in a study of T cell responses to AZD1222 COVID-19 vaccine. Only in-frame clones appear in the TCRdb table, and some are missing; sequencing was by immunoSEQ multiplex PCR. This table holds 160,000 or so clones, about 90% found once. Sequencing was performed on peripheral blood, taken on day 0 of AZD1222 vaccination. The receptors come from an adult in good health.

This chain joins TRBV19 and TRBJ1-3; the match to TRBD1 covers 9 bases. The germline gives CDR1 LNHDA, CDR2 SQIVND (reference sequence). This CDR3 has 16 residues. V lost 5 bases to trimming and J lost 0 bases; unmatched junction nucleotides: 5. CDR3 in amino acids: CASSSTGQGSGNTIYF. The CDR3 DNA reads TGTGCCAGTAGTTCGACGGGACAGGGCTCTGGAAACACCATATATTTT.

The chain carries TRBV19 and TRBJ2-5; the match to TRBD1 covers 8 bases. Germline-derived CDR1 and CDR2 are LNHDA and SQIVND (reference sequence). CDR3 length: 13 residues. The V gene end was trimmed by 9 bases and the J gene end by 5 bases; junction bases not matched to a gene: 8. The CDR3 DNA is TGTGCCAGAGGGACAGGCTGGGAGGAGACCCAGTACTTC. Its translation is CARGTGWEETQYF.

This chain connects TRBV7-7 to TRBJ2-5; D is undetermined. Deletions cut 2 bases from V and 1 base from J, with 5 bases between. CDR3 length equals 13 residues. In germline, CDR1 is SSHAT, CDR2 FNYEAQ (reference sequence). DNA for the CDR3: TGTGCCAGCAGCTTATTCTTCCAAGAGACCCAGTACTTC. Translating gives CASSLFFQETQYF.

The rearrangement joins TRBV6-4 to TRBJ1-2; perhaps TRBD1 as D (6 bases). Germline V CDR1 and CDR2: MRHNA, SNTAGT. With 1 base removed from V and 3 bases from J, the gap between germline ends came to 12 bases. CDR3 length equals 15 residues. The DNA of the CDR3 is TGTGCCAGCAGTGACTATCAGGGGTCGCACTATGGCTACACCTTC. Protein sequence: CASSDYQGSHYGYTF.

CDR3 region: CASRVGTNEKLFF. Here the CDR3 DNA reads TGTGCCAGCAGAGTAGGAACTAATGAAAAACTGTTTTTT. The chain recombines TRBV7-9 with TRBJ1-4; D gene ambiguous. The CDR3 has 13 amino acids. In germline, CDR1 is SEHNR, CDR2 FQNEAQ (reference sequence). V was shortened by 6 bases and J by 1 base, with 6 bases between the two germline ends.

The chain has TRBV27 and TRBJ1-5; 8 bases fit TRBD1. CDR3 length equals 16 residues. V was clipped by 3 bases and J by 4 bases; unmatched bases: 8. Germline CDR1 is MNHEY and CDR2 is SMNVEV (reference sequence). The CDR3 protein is CASSFGTGKTNQPQHF. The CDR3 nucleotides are TGTGCCAGCAGTTTTGGGACAGGCAAAACAAATCAGCCCCAGCATTTT.

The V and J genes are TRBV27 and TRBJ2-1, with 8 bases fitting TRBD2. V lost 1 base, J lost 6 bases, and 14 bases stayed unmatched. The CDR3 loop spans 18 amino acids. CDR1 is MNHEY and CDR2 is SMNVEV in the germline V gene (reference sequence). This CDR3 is CASSLLSPGGPGSNEQFF. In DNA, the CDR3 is TGTGCCAGCAGTTTATTGTCCCCGGGGGGGCCCGGGAGCAATGAGCAGTTCTTC.

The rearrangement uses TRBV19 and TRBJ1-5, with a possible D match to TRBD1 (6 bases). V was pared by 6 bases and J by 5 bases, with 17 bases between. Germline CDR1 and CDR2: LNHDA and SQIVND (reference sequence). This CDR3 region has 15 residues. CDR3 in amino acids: CASRGGGGADQPQHF. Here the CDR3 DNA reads TGTGCCAGTAGGGGAGGTGGGGGGGCCGATCAGCCCCAGCATTTT.

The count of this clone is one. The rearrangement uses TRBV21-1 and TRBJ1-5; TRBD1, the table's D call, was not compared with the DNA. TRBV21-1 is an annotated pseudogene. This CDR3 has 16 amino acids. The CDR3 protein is CASSKPAKGAYQPQHF. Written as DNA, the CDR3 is TGTGCCAGCAGCAAGCCAGCGAAAGGGGCCTATCAGCCCCAGCATTTT.

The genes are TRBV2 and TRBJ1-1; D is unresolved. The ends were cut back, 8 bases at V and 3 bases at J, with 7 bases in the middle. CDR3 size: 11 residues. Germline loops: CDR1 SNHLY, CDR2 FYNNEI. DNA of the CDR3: TGTGCCAGCCTCCTGGACACTGAAGCTTTCTTT. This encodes CASLLDTEAFF.

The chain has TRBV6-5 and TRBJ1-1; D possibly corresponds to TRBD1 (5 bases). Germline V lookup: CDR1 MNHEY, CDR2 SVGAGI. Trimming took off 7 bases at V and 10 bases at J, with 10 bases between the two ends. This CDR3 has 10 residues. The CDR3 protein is CASIFQGAFF. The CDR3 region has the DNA TGTGCCAGCATTTTTCAGGGAGCTTTCTTT.

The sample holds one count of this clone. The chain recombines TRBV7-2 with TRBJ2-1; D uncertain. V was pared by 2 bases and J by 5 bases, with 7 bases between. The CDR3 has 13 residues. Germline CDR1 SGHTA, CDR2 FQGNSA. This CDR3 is CASSLLVHNEQFF. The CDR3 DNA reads TGTGCCAGCAGCTTATTAGTTCACAATGAGCAGTTCTTC.

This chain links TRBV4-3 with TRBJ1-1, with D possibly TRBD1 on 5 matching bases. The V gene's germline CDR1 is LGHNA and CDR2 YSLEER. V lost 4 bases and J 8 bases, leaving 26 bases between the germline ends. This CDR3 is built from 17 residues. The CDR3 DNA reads TGCGCCAGCAGCCGAGAGGGGCCCGGGACCAGCTTTGTGGAAGCTTTCTTT. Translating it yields CASSREGPGTSFVEAFF.

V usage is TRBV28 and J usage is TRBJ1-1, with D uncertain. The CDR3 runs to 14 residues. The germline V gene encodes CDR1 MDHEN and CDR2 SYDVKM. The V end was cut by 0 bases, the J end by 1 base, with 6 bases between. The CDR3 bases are TGTGCCAGCAGTTTATGGGAGGCGAACACTGAAGCTTTCTTT. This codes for CASSLWEANTEAFF.

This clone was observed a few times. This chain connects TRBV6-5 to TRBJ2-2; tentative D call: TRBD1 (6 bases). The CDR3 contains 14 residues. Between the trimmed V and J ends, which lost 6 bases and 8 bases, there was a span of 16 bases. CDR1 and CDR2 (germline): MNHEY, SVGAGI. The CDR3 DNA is TGTGCCAGCAGAGCATTACAGGGATCAGGGGAGCTGTTTTTT. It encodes CASRALQGSGELFF.

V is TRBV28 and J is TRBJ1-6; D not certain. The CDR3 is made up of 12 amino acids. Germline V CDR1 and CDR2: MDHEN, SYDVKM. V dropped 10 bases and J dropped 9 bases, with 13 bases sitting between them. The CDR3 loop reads CATYPGSSPLHF. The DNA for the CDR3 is TGTGCCACCTACCCAGGAAGTTCACCCCTCCACTTT. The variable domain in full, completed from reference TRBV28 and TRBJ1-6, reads DVKVTQSSRYLVKRTGEKVFLECVQDMDHENMFWYRQDPGLGLRLIYFSYDVKMKEKGDIPEGYSVSREKKERFSLILESASTNQTSMYLCATYPGSSPLHFGNGTRLTVT.